These T cell receptor beta chains were read from a single sample in a study of glioma-infiltrating T cells. TCRdb called the multiplex PCR reads again in MiXCR, with one record for every CDR3 protein. The table includes approximately 120,000 distinct CDR3 sequences, more than 20% detected once. The source material was glioma tissue, nonneoplastic brain tissue, or PBMCs (not recorded which). The receptor source for this set is a human donor with low-grade glioma or glioblastoma, undergoing nonglioma brain surgery, or in good health (not recorded which). Both conserved end residues are part of each CDR3. Fields, in order: V gene, J gene, D gene, CDR3 protein. A D gene is named only where the DNA matches it firmly.

v_gene: TRBV18; j_gene: TRBJ1-2; d_gene: NA; CDR3aa: CASSPSSLGDGYTF
v_gene: TRBV4-1; j_gene: TRBJ2-6; d_gene: TRBD1; CDR3aa: CASSQSGTGGRGWGANVLTF
v_gene: TRBV2; j_gene: TRBJ2-5; d_gene: NA; CDR3aa: CASGRDIQETQYF
v_gene: TRBV7-2; j_gene: TRBJ2-3; d_gene: NA; CDR3aa: CASSLEGSTDTQYF
v_gene: TRBV7-6; j_gene: TRBJ2-7; d_gene: TRBD2; CDR3aa: CASSNLAGPSSYEQYF
v_gene: TRBV27; j_gene: TRBJ2-1; d_gene: TRBD1; CDR3aa: CASSLGLPDRSSYNEQFF
v_gene: TRBV10-3; j_gene: TRBJ2-3; d_gene: TRBD1; CDR3aa: CAIKGDSYNTDTQYF
v_gene: TRBV30; j_gene: TRBJ2-1; d_gene: NA; CDR3aa: CAWRATGISYNEQFF
v_gene: TRBV15; j_gene: TRBJ1-4; d_gene: TRBD1; CDR3aa: CATGRDVGGQRDEKLFF
v_gene: TRBV18; j_gene: TRBJ1-2; d_gene: NA; CDR3aa: CASSYDTNYGYTF
v_gene: TRBV15; j_gene: TRBJ2-1; d_gene: NA; CDR3aa: CATGDFPTRNYNEQFF
v_gene: TRBV6-2/TRBV6-3; j_gene: TRBJ2-1; d_gene: NA; CDR3aa: CASSYSGLDNEQFF
v_gene: TRBV25-1; j_gene: TRBJ2-1; d_gene: NA; CDR3aa: CASSERGNRYNEQFF
v_gene: TRBV12-3/TRBV12-4; j_gene: TRBJ2-1; d_gene: TRBD1; CDR3aa: CASRPGQDNEQFF
v_gene: TRBV3-1; j_gene: TRBJ2-7; d_gene: NA; CDR3aa: CASSQAGVAPYEQYF
v_gene: TRBV6-1; j_gene: TRBJ2-5; d_gene: NA; CDR3aa: CATRAPSGTQYF
v_gene: TRBV6-1; j_gene: TRBJ1-5; d_gene: TRBD1; CDR3aa: CASRNRGRRDQPQHF
v_gene: TRBV5-1; j_gene: TRBJ2-1; d_gene: NA; CDR3aa: CASSLVAARGNEQFF
v_gene: TRBV28; j_gene: TRBJ2-7; d_gene: TRBD1; CDR3aa: CASTTGTGAYEQYF
v_gene: TRBV6-1; j_gene: TRBJ2-7; d_gene: NA; CDR3aa: CASSFGQQGTYEQYF
v_gene: TRBV7-9; j_gene: TRBJ2-1; d_gene: NA; CDR3aa: CASSPNWRSGNSYNEQFF
v_gene: TRBV5-1; j_gene: TRBJ2-1; d_gene: TRBD2; CDR3aa: CASSWGGGDGNNEQFF
v_gene: TRBV4-1; j_gene: TRBJ2-7; d_gene: NA; CDR3aa: CASSQVGRKYEQYF
v_gene: TRBV4-1; j_gene: TRBJ1-5; d_gene: NA; CDR3aa: CASSRSLSRVPNQPQHF
v_gene: TRBV7-2; j_gene: TRBJ2-1; d_gene: NA; CDR3aa: CASSLIIRFYNEHFF
v_gene: TRBV9; j_gene: TRBJ2-5; d_gene: NA; CDR3aa: CASSVGYSPQPETQYF
v_gene: TRBV30; j_gene: TRBJ1-5; d_gene: NA; CDR3aa: CAWSVGGPQHF
v_gene: TRBV20-1; j_gene: TRBJ1-2; d_gene: TRBD1; CDR3aa: CSAGTATYYGYTF
v_gene: TRBV20-1; j_gene: TRBJ1-5; d_gene: TRBD1; CDR3aa: CSARQGAIQPQHF
v_gene: TRBV6-2/TRBV6-3; j_gene: TRBJ2-6; d_gene: NA; CDR3aa: CASTPRGTWANVLTF
v_gene: TRBV6-1; j_gene: TRBJ2-2; d_gene: TRBD2; CDR3aa: CASRVQLAGEVAGELFF
v_gene: TRBV27; j_gene: TRBJ1-6; d_gene: NA; CDR3aa: CASSLRGRGDTDSPLHF
v_gene: TRBV9; j_gene: TRBJ2-3; d_gene: NA; CDR3aa: CASSVRPSAGTQYF
v_gene: TRBV29-1; j_gene: TRBJ1-1; d_gene: NA; CDR3aa: CSVEFVLQNTEAFF
v_gene: TRBV7-2; j_gene: TRBJ2-5; d_gene: NA; CDR3aa: CASSLSGLLETQYF
v_gene: TRBV20-1; j_gene: TRBJ2-7; d_gene: TRBD2; CDR3aa: CSARAILAGAHEQYF
v_gene: TRBV18; j_gene: TRBJ1-4; d_gene: NA; CDR3aa: CASSPPEGATNEKLFF
v_gene: TRBV20-1; j_gene: TRBJ2-5; d_gene: NA; CDR3aa: CSDHSQRAQETQYF
v_gene: TRBV6-2/TRBV6-3; j_gene: TRBJ2-3; d_gene: NA; CDR3aa: CASSYLGPDTQYF
v_gene: TRBV28; j_gene: TRBJ1-2; d_gene: NA; CDR3aa: CASRGESRANYGYTF
v_gene: TRBV18; j_gene: TRBJ2-3; d_gene: TRBD2; CDR3aa: CASSPNAGGTHTDTQYF
v_gene: TRBV4-2; j_gene: TRBJ2-7; d_gene: NA; CDR3aa: CASSQEEVAGVVNEQYF
v_gene: TRBV25-1; j_gene: TRBJ2-2; d_gene: NA; CDR3aa: CASSAAPPGQGRAGELFF
v_gene: TRBV19; j_gene: TRBJ1-1; d_gene: TRBD1; CDR3aa: CASTGTADTEAFF
v_gene: TRBV12-3/TRBV12-4; j_gene: TRBJ2-1; d_gene: NA; CDR3aa: CASSLKQPEQFF
v_gene: TRBV19; j_gene: TRBJ2-1; d_gene: TRBD2; CDR3aa: CASSTSGIEQFF
v_gene: TRBV4-3; j_gene: TRBJ1-2; d_gene: NA; CDR3aa: CASSPWGRATYGYTF
v_gene: TRBV19; j_gene: TRBJ2-2; d_gene: NA; CDR3aa: CASSMTGRGTGELFF
v_gene: TRBV19; j_gene: TRBJ2-5; d_gene: NA; CDR3aa: CASRGRDASLETQYF
v_gene: TRBV4-3; j_gene: TRBJ2-1; d_gene: TRBD2; CDR3aa: CASSQDLSGRAVEQFF
v_gene: TRBV5-4; j_gene: TRBJ2-7; d_gene: TRBD2; CDR3aa: CASRFGVAGHSYEQYF
v_gene: TRBV27; j_gene: TRBJ2-1; d_gene: TRBD2; CDR3aa: CASSSETSGSNEQFF
v_gene: TRBV27; j_gene: TRBJ2-1; d_gene: TRBD2; CDR3aa: CASSPTSGSNEQFF
v_gene: TRBV6-6; j_gene: TRBJ2-5; d_gene: NA; CDR3aa: CASSYSGLGGAETQYF
v_gene: TRBV4-2; j_gene: TRBJ1-4; d_gene: TRBD1; CDR3aa: CASSQQSGGSNEKLFF
v_gene: TRBV5-1; j_gene: TRBJ2-3; d_gene: TRBD2; CDR3aa: CASRRESGTDTQYF
v_gene: TRBV7-2; j_gene: TRBJ1-5; d_gene: TRBD1; CDR3aa: CASGQGNQPQHF
v_gene: TRBV12-3/TRBV12-4; j_gene: TRBJ2-1; d_gene: TRBD1; CDR3aa: CASSFWTGTSSYNEQFF